This T cell receptor beta chain derives from a study of sequential checkpoint blockade in melanoma. V lost 3 bases and J lost 5, with 8 bases in between. The germline V gene has CDR1 SGHDT and CDR2 YYEEEE. The CDR3 totals 12 residues. The treatment: randomized to nivolumab then ipilimumab (arm A) or the reverse (arm B). No patient had prior DNA-damaging chemotherapy. Sorted cells were live CD3+CD8+, lacking CD19 and CD56, from PBMCs. Comments on this clone: Other DNA sequences in the sample encode the same CDR3.

The method was immunoSEQ multiplex PCR; TCRdb's version includes in-frame clones alone and lacks a portion of them. Seen here are roughly 28,000 clones, 60% to 85% observed once, and the top ten hold 13%. This chain uses TRBV5-6 with TRBJ1-1; the D gene is possibly TRBD1 (6 bases). This receptor was taken from a human donor with melanoma. Sequenced here: CD8+ T cells sorted from blood (inferred from file names), sampled from a patient given nivolumab and ipilimumab in sequence. CDR3 nucleotide sequence: TGTGCCAGCAGCTGGCAGGGGACTGAAGCTTTCTTT. This codes for CASSWQGTEAFF.